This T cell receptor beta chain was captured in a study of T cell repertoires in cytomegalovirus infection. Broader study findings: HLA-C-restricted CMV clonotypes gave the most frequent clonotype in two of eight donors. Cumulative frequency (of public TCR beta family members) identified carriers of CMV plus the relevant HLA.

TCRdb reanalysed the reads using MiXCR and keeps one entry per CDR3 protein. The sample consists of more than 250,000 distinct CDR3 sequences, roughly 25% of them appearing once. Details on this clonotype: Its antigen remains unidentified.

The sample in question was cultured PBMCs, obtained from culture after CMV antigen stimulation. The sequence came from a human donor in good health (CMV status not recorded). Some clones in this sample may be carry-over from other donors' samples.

Here the CDR3 DNA reads TGTGCCAGCAGCTTTCCGCGGGAATCTGGAAACACCATATATTTT. This translates into CASSFPRESGNTIYF. J is TRBJ1-3 and V is TRBV7-2; D not certain. The CDR3 is 15 residues long. Germline CDR1 and CDR2: SGHTA and FQGNSA. V was pared by 3 bases and J by 1 base, with 10 bases between.